The clone carrying this T cell receptor beta chain was counted a few times. Since all of the isolated RNA was reverse transcribed, expressed TCRB transcripts were what got sequenced. An average around 3.5 million reads came from naive, central memory and regulatory T cell samples. Clones were sequenced by immunoSEQ multiplex PCR, and TCRdb holds only the in-frame ones, with some missing. This sample has 350,000 to 450,000 clones; 14% occur once, and the top ten carry approximately 0.038%. This record belongs to a study of beta chain features in type 1 diabetes. The germline CDR1 and CDR2 sequences are GTSNPN and SVGIG (reference sequence). The V gene lost 0 bases and the J gene lost 2 bases, with 12 bases spanning the gap. The CDR3 is 15 amino acids.

The chain has TRBV30 and TRBJ2-3; possible D gene TRBD2, 6 bases. This clonotype originated in a young man in good health. Sequences were obtained from naive CD4+ T cells from blood. In nucleotides, the CDR3 is TGTGCCTGGAGTGTATGGGGGGTTCCCACAGATACGCAGTATTTT. As protein: CAWSVWGVPTDTQYF.